A selection of T cell receptor beta chains follows, all from one sample in a study of chemoradiotherapy in HPV16-positive cancers. Using immunoSEQ multiplex PCR, the repertoire was profiled, and TCRdb retains in-frame clones only, with some absent. The table has thousands of clones, roughly four fifths seen once. The sequencing used tumor tissue, collected from a patient who underwent chemoradiotherapy. These receptors were taken from a human donor with HPV-associated anogenital cancer. The CDR3 runs from the conserved cysteine through the conserved F or W. A D gene is named only where the DNA matches it firmly. Where a row states a size, it is once, few, many or the class of an expanded clone; other rows omit it.

abundance: -
v_gene: TRBV7-2
j_gene: TRBJ2-3
d_gene: -
CDR3nt: TGTGCCAGCAGCCCCCAGGGGGGGAGCACAGATACGCAGTATTTT
CDR3aa: CASSPQGGSTDTQYF

abundance: large
v_gene: TRBV19
j_gene: TRBJ1-2
d_gene: TRBD1
CDR3nt: TGTGCCAGCTCAGGGGGGTTCTATGGCTACACCTTC
CDR3aa: CASSGGFYGYTF

abundance: few
v_gene: TRBV28
j_gene: TRBJ2-2
d_gene: -
CDR3nt: TGTGCCAGCCAGCGGAGTTTGAGAACCGGGGAGCTGTTTTTT
CDR3aa: CASQRSLRTGELFF

abundance: -
v_gene: TRBV19
j_gene: TRBJ1-2
d_gene: TRBD1
CDR3nt: TGTGCCAGTGGGGACAGGGCCTTAGACTATGGCTACACCTTC
CDR3aa: CASGDRALDYGYTF

abundance: -
v_gene: TRBV28
j_gene: TRBJ1-5
d_gene: -
CDR3nt: TGTGCCAGCAGCTTCCAGTTGCTTAGCAATCAGCCCCAGCATTTT
CDR3aa: CASSFQLLSNQPQHF

abundance: -
v_gene: TRBV28
j_gene: TRBJ2-7
d_gene: -
CDR3nt: TGTGCCAGCAGACCGGGACTCGACGATCTTTACGAGCAGTACTTC
CDR3aa: CASRPGLDDLYEQYF

abundance: -
v_gene: TRBV7-2
j_gene: TRBJ2-7
d_gene: -
CDR3nt: TGTGCCAGCAGCTTAGGCGACGAGCAGTACTTC
CDR3aa: CASSLGDEQYF

abundance: -
v_gene: TRBV7-2
j_gene: TRBJ1-3
d_gene: -
CDR3nt: TGTGCCAGCAGCTTAGGCCCGACAGTCTCTGGAAACACCATATATTTT
CDR3aa: CASSLGPTVSGNTIYF

abundance: -
v_gene: TRBV5-6
j_gene: TRBJ2-7
d_gene: -
CDR3nt: TGTGCCAGCAGCACTTTCTACGAGCAGTACTTC
CDR3aa: CASSTFYEQYF

abundance: -
v_gene: TRBV30
j_gene: TRBJ1-6
d_gene: TRBD1
CDR3nt: TGTGCCTGGATTCCGGGGACAGGGTTCGGATATAATTCACCCCTCCACTTT
CDR3aa: CAWIPGTGFGYNSPLHF

abundance: -
v_gene: TRBV27
j_gene: TRBJ2-7
d_gene: -
CDR3nt: TGTGCCAGCAGTCCCGGGGCCTACGAGCAGTACTTC
CDR3aa: CASSPGAYEQYF

abundance: few
v_gene: TRBV4-3
j_gene: TRBJ2-4
d_gene: TRBD2
CDR3nt: TGCGCCAGCAGTCCTTTTTTAGCGGGGCCAGACATTCAGTACTTC
CDR3aa: CASSPFLAGPDIQYF

abundance: once
v_gene: TRBV30
j_gene: TRBJ2-1
d_gene: TRBD2
CDR3nt: TGTGCCTGGCGGGGGGGGACCTACAATGAGCAGTTCTTC
CDR3aa: CAWRGGTYNEQFF

abundance: -
v_gene: TRBV30
j_gene: TRBJ1-2
d_gene: -
CDR3nt: TGTGCCTGGAACAGGGAAGCTAACTATGGCTACACCTTC
CDR3aa: CAWNREANYGYTF

abundance: few
v_gene: TRBV28
j_gene: TRBJ2-2
d_gene: TRBD1
CDR3nt: TGTGCCAGCAGTCCCTGGGACAGGGGAGAGACCGGGGAGCTGTTTTTT
CDR3aa: CASSPWDRGETGELFF

abundance: -
v_gene: TRBV15
j_gene: TRBJ1-4
d_gene: -
CDR3nt: TGTGCCACCAGCAGTGAAGTGCTCGCAACTAATGAAAAACTGTTTTTT
CDR3aa: CATSSEVLATNEKLFF

abundance: once
v_gene: TRBV28
j_gene: TRBJ2-2
d_gene: -
CDR3nt: TGTGCCAGCAGTCCCGTCGTTTGTCTAGTGGACACCGGGGAGCTGTTTTTT
CDR3aa: CASSPVVCLVDTGELFF

abundance: -
v_gene: TRBV27
j_gene: TRBJ1-1
d_gene: -
CDR3nt: TGTGCCAGCAGTTTTAAGGGGAACACTGAAGCTTTCTTT
CDR3aa: CASSFKGNTEAFF

abundance: once
v_gene: TRBV28
j_gene: TRBJ1-5
d_gene: -
CDR3nt: TGTGCCAGCAGTTTCAGATTTTATGGGCTCAATCAGCCCCAGCATTTT
CDR3aa: CASSFRFYGLNQPQHF

abundance: -
v_gene: TRBV7-2
j_gene: TRBJ1-1
d_gene: TRBD1
CDR3nt: TGTGCCAGCAGCCTACAGACAGGGGGGGTCACTGAAGCTTTCTTT
CDR3aa: CASSLQTGGVTEAFF

abundance: -
v_gene: TRBV28
j_gene: TRBJ2-7
d_gene: -
CDR3nt: TGTGCCAGCAGTTTAGGGGACGAGCAGTACTTC
CDR3aa: CASSLGDEQYF

abundance: -
v_gene: TRBV2
j_gene: TRBJ1-1
d_gene: -
CDR3nt: TGTGCCAGCAGTAAGGAGGGGAACACTGAAGCTTTCTTT
CDR3aa: CASSKEGNTEAFF

abundance: -
v_gene: TRBV27
j_gene: TRBJ2-7
d_gene: TRBD2
CDR3nt: TGTGCCAGCAGTCTATCTAGCGGGGGATACGAGCAGTACTTC
CDR3aa: CASSLSSGGYEQYF

abundance: few
v_gene: TRBV6-6
j_gene: TRBJ2-1
d_gene: -
CDR3nt: TGTGCCAGCAATGTCAACGGGGGTGAGCAGTTCTTC
CDR3aa: CASNVNGGEQFF

abundance: -
v_gene: TRBV30
j_gene: TRBJ1-1
d_gene: -
CDR3nt: TGTGCCTGGAGTGTCAGGCCCGAGGTTACTGAAGCTTTCTTT
CDR3aa: CAWSVRPEVTEAFF

abundance: -
v_gene: TRBV11-3
j_gene: TRBJ2-5
d_gene: TRBD2
CDR3nt: TGTGCCAGCAGCCTGGGACTAGCGGGTCAAGAGACCCAGTACTTC
CDR3aa: CASSLGLAGQETQYF

abundance: few
v_gene: TRBV4-2
j_gene: TRBJ1-5
d_gene: -
CDR3nt: TGTGCCAGCAGCCAAGATCGGCAAACAAACGGCAATCAGCCCCAGCATTTT
CDR3aa: CASSQDRQTNGNQPQHF

abundance: once
v_gene: TRBV5-1
j_gene: TRBJ2-3
d_gene: -
CDR3nt: TGCGCCAGCAGCTTGCGTGAATCTAGCACAGATACGCAGTATTTT
CDR3aa: CASSLRESSTDTQYF

abundance: -
v_gene: TRBV2
j_gene: TRBJ1-4
d_gene: TRBD1
CDR3nt: TGTGCCAGCAGGGGACAGGGGGCGGGTAGTGAAAAACTGTTTTTT
CDR3aa: CASRGQGAGSEKLFF

abundance: -
v_gene: TRBV7-9
j_gene: TRBJ2-6
d_gene: -
CDR3nt: TGTGCCAGCAGCTTAGACAGAGTCTCTGGGGCCAACGTCCTGACTTTC
CDR3aa: CASSLDRVSGANVLTF

abundance: few
v_gene: TRBV14
j_gene: TRBJ1-1
d_gene: -
CDR3nt: TGTGCCAGCAGCCACCAGCTCAGGGCCATGAACACTGAAGCTTTCTTT
CDR3aa: CASSHQLRAMNTEAFF

abundance: once
v_gene: TRBV20-1
j_gene: TRBJ2-1
d_gene: -
CDR3nt: TGCAGTGCTACTGACAATGAGCAGTTCTTC
CDR3aa: CSATDNEQFF

abundance: -
v_gene: TRBV29-1
j_gene: TRBJ2-7
d_gene: TRBD1
CDR3nt: TGCAGCGCCTGGGGGACAGGCATCTACGAGCAGTACTTC
CDR3aa: CSAWGTGIYEQYF

abundance: -
v_gene: TRBV29-1
j_gene: TRBJ1-5
d_gene: -
CDR3nt: TGCAGCGTTGGTGACAGCTTTAATCAGCCCCAGCATTTT
CDR3aa: CSVGDSFNQPQHF

abundance: -
v_gene: TRBV2
j_gene: TRBJ1-2
d_gene: -
CDR3nt: TGTGCCAGCAGTGAATTGGGGCCAAACTATGGCTACACCTTC
CDR3aa: CASSELGPNYGYTF

abundance: few
v_gene: TRBV5-6
j_gene: TRBJ1-6
d_gene: -
CDR3nt: TGTGCCAGCAGCACCCTCCCGAGCGGGTATTATTCACCCCTCCACTTT
CDR3aa: CASSTLPSGYYSPLHF

abundance: -
v_gene: TRBV30
j_gene: TRBJ1-6
d_gene: -
CDR3nt: TGTGCCTGGAGTGGCCAGGATAATTCACCCCTCCACTTT
CDR3aa: CAWSGQDNSPLHF

abundance: -
v_gene: TRBV7-9
j_gene: TRBJ1-5
d_gene: -
CDR3nt: TGTGCCAGCAGCTTAGCCGGGGACAATCAGCCCCAGCATTTT
CDR3aa: CASSLAGDNQPQHF

abundance: -
v_gene: TRBV5-8
j_gene: TRBJ1-1
d_gene: TRBD1
CDR3nt: TGTGCCAGCAGCATCAGCGGGACAGGGAGGCGGACTGAAGCTTTCTTT
CDR3aa: CASSISGTGRRTEAFF

abundance: -
v_gene: TRBV2
j_gene: TRBJ1-2
d_gene: -
CDR3nt: TGTGCCAGCAGTGGACAAGAAAACTATGGCTACACCTTC
CDR3aa: CASSGQENYGYTF

abundance: -
v_gene: TRBV6-5
j_gene: TRBJ2-5
d_gene: -
CDR3nt: TGTGCCAGCAGGGGAGGCGGGGAGACCCAGTACTTC
CDR3aa: CASRGGGETQYF

abundance: -
v_gene: TRBV11-2
j_gene: TRBJ1-1
d_gene: -
CDR3nt: TGTGCCAGCAGCTTATGGCAGCAGAACACTGAAGCTTTCTTT
CDR3aa: CASSLWQQNTEAFF

abundance: once
v_gene: TRBV5-1
j_gene: TRBJ1-1
d_gene: -
CDR3nt: TGCGCCAGCACATATGGGGCCGAGAACACTGAAGCTTTCTTT
CDR3aa: CASTYGAENTEAFF

abundance: -
v_gene: TRBV5-1
j_gene: TRBJ2-7
d_gene: -
CDR3nt: TGCGCCAGCAGCTTTGGTCGCGAGCAGTACTTC
CDR3aa: CASSFGREQYF

abundance: once
v_gene: TRBV10-3
j_gene: TRBJ1-6
d_gene: -
CDR3nt: TGTGCCATCAGTGAGTCTTCGATGAGGGGGGAAAATTTCTATAATTCACCCCTCCACTTT
CDR3aa: CAISESSMRGENFYNSPLHF

abundance: -
v_gene: TRBV6-5
j_gene: TRBJ1-2
d_gene: TRBD1
CDR3nt: TGTGCCAGCAGTTATGGGTCAGGGGGCTCCTATGGCTACACCTTC
CDR3aa: CASSYGSGGSYGYTF

abundance: -
v_gene: TRBV11-2
j_gene: TRBJ2-1
d_gene: TRBD2
CDR3nt: TGTGCCAGCAGACCCATCCTACAATCGGGGGGGATTTACAATGAGCAGTTCTTC
CDR3aa: CASRPILQSGGIYNEQFF

abundance: -
v_gene: TRBV11-2
j_gene: TRBJ2-5
d_gene: TRBD1
CDR3nt: TGTGCCAGCAGTAGAGACAGGGCCGAGACCCAGTACTTC
CDR3aa: CASSRDRAETQYF

abundance: few
v_gene: TRBV28
j_gene: TRBJ1-1
d_gene: -
CDR3nt: TGTGCCAGCAGACCATGGGGAGATAAGCTGAACACTGAAGCTTTCTTT
CDR3aa: CASRPWGDKLNTEAFF

abundance: -
v_gene: TRBV7-2
j_gene: TRBJ2-7
d_gene: -
CDR3nt: TGTGCCAGCAGCTGGTGGGGATACCCATACTACGAGCAGTACTTC
CDR3aa: CASSWWGYPYYEQYF

abundance: -
v_gene: TRBV28
j_gene: TRBJ1-6
d_gene: -
CDR3nt: TGTGCCAGCAGTTTAGGTGTTTGGGGCGATAATTCACCCCTCCACTTT
CDR3aa: CASSLGVWGDNSPLHF

abundance: -
v_gene: TRBV4-3
j_gene: TRBJ1-4
d_gene: -
CDR3nt: TGCGCCAGCAGCCAAGGGGCAGGGGATGAAAACCCCTGGAAACTGTTTTTT
CDR3aa: CASSQGAGDENPWKLFF

abundance: once
v_gene: TRBV7-6
j_gene: TRBJ2-1
d_gene: TRBD2
CDR3nt: TGTGCCAGCAGCCGAGGGACTAGCGGGGGGGCCTCCTACAATGAGCAGTTCTTC
CDR3aa: CASSRGTSGGASYNEQFF

abundance: -
v_gene: TRBV19
j_gene: TRBJ1-1
d_gene: -
CDR3nt: TGTGCCAGTAGTATCCAGGGGCCCCCGTATAGCACTGAAGCTTTCTTT
CDR3aa: CASSIQGPPYSTEAFF

abundance: -
v_gene: TRBV6-1
j_gene: TRBJ1-2
d_gene: -
CDR3nt: TGTGCCAGCAGCTCAGGCTTAACTAGTCGTGGCTACACCTTC
CDR3aa: CASSSGLTSRGYTF